The 20 T cell receptor beta chains reported below all come from one sample, sequenced in a study of early T cells in non-severe SARS-CoV-2 infection. TCRdb used MiXCR to reprocess the 5' RACE reads, holding one entry per CDR3 protein. The sample yields roughly 32,000 distinct CDR3 sequences, around 7% seen once. The sequencing sample was made of whole blood. The source of these receptors is an adult who was a healthcare worker with PCR-confirmed SARS-CoV-2 infection or an uninfected control (not recorded which).

This clonotype has at least ten counts. The chain employs TRBV24-1 and TRBJ2-2; 7 bases are a match to TRBD2. Germline loops: CDR1 KGHDR, CDR2 SFDVKD. V lost 3 bases and J lost 3; bases outside the gene matches: 12. The CDR3 is 18 amino acids. The CDR3 here is CATSDRYAGVRDTGELFF. In DNA, the CDR3 is TGTGCCACCAGTGATCGGTACGCGGGGGTTCGAGACACCGGGGAGCTGTTTTTT.

This clonotype has ten or more counts. The gene calls are TRBV19 and TRBJ2-1, with 10 bases matching TRBD2. This CDR3 contains 15 residues. In germline, CDR1 is LNHDA, CDR2 SQIVND (reference sequence). V dropped 9 bases and J dropped 7; count of bases not matched to a gene: 12. The CDR3 protein is CASSTSGMSGNEQFF. The CDR3 DNA reads TGTGCCAGCTCTACTAGCGGGATGTCGGGTAATGAGCAGTTCTTC.

This clonotype has a count of ten or more. The chain has TRBV6-1 and TRBJ2-1, with 9 bases that match TRBD1. The CDR3 consists of 16 residues. Germline V gene lookup returns CDR1 MNHNS and CDR2 SASEGT. V lost 4 bases to trimming and J lost 4 bases; unmatched junction nucleotides: 8. The CDR3 nucleotides read TGTGCCAGCAGTGCCAGGGGGACAGGGATGTACAATGAGCAGTTCTTC. Translating gives CASSARGTGMYNEQFF.

This clonotype has just a few counts. V and J are TRBV20-1 and TRBJ2-5, with 11 bases aligning to TRBD2. V lost 6 bases to trimming and J lost 5 bases; unmatched junction nucleotides: 5. Germline-derived CDR1 and CDR2 are DFQATT and SNEGSKA (reference sequence). The CDR3 has 13 amino acids. CDR3 bases: TGCAGTGCAAGACTAGCGGGAAGGGAGACCCAGTACTTC. Translated: CSARLAGRETQYF.

Many counts were recorded for this clonotype. This sequence joins TRBV20-1 and TRBJ1-6; weak D call: TRBD1 (5 bases). The CDR3 contains 13 residues. From germline, CDR1 is DFQATT and CDR2 SNEGSKA (reference sequence). V was clipped by 1 base and J by 7 bases, with 8 bases between them. This chain's CDR3 is CSARGTKNSPLHF. The CDR3 DNA reads TGCAGTGCTAGAGGGACAAAAAATTCACCCCTCCACTTT.

Many counts were recorded for this clonotype. The V and J genes are TRBV7-9 and TRBJ2-5; no clear D. This CDR3 is 15 amino acids long. CDR1 SEHNR and CDR2 FQNEAQ come from the germline V gene (reference sequence). The V end was cut by 5 bases, the J end by 2 bases, with 15 bases between. For the CDR3, the DNA is TGTGCCAGCAGCCCTAAGGAGAGGATACAAGAGACCCAGTACTTC. As protein: CASSPKERIQETQYF.

This clonotype appeared many times. The rearrangement joins TRBV29-1 to TRBJ2-1; TRBD1 matches at 8 bases. In germline, CDR1 is SQVTM, CDR2 ANQGSEA. CDR3 length equals 13 residues. V gave up 6 bases and J gave up 4 bases; unmatched junction bases: 5. The CDR3 reads CSVRQGPYNEQFF. The CDR3 bases are TGCAGCGTCCGACAGGGGCCTTACAATGAGCAGTTCTTC.

This clonotype was found many times. The J gene is TRBJ1-1, the V gene TRBV30; D is perhaps TRBD1 (6 bases). This CDR3 comprises 14 residues. Trimming left V 4 bases short and J 3 bases short, with 15 bases between. The V gene's germline CDR1 is GTSNPN and CDR2 SVGIG (reference sequence). CDR3 residues: CAWKWPTGYTEAFF. The DNA of the CDR3 is TGTGCCTGGAAATGGCCCACAGGGTACACTGAAGCTTTCTTT.

This clonotype has ten or more counts. The CDR3 here is CASSVGSALGDEQYF. In nucleotides, the CDR3 is TGTGCCAGCAGCGTAGGTTCTGCGCTCGGGGACGAGCAGTACTTC. J is TRBJ2-7 and V is TRBV9, with D possibly matching TRBD2 (5 bases). CDR1 and CDR2 (germline): SGDLS, YYNGEE. The CDR3 totals 15 residues. Trimming removed 0 bases at V and 5 bases at J, with 15 bases between.

This clonotype was detected many times. The V call is TRBV5-1, the J call TRBJ1-3; weak D call: TRBD1 (5 bases). V was clipped by 0 bases and J by 2 bases, with 6 bases between them. The V gene's germline CDR1 is SGHRS and CDR2 YFSETQ. This CDR3 is 14 amino acids long. DNA of the CDR3: TGCGCCAGCAGCTTGGGAGGGGCTGGAAACACCATATATTTT. Its translation is CASSLGGAGNTIYF.

This clonotype has more than one count but fewer than ten. The genes are TRBV28 and TRBJ2-3; 7 bases align to TRBD1. V shed 4 bases, J shed 3 bases, and the junction held 4 bases outside the gene matches. The germline gives CDR1 MDHEN, CDR2 SYDVKM. The CDR3 loop spans 14 amino acids. CDR3 nucleotide sequence: TGTGCCAGCAGTTCAGGACAGGCGACAGATACGCAGTATTTT. Its translation: CASSSGQATDTQYF.

This clonotype was counted a few times. The J gene is TRBJ2-1, the V gene TRBV27; 9 bases align to TRBD1. This CDR3 region has 16 residues. Germline CDR1 and CDR2: MNHEY and SMNVEV (reference sequence). The V and J ends lost 7 bases and 4 bases, in that order; junction bases with no gene match: 11. The CDR3: CASTSPGTGSYNEQFF. The CDR3 DNA sequence: TGTGCCAGCACCTCTCCCGGGACAGGGAGTTACAATGAGCAGTTCTTC.

The table lists this clonotype with many counts. The chain uses TRBV18 and TRBJ1-3; D unresolved. Germline V gene data show CDR1 as KGHSH and CDR2 as LQKENI. The CDR3 runs 15 residues. V lost 6 bases and J lost 0, with 12 bases in between. CDR3 DNA: TGTGCCAGCTCGCCCACAGCCAGCTCTGGAAACACCATATATTTT. Its translation is CASSPTASSGNTIYF.

This clonotype was counted ten times or more. The chain has TRBV6-2 or TRBV6-3 and TRBJ1-2, with TRBD1 matching over 10 bases. There are 14 residues in the CDR3. J lost 14 bases, V lost 6 bases, and 15 bases had no gene match. From germline, CDR1 is MNHEY and CDR2 SVGEGT. CDR3 bases: TGTGCCAGCAGGCGAGAACCGGGACAGGGGCATTGGACCTTC. Translation: CASRREPGQGHWTF.

This clonotype appeared many times. The chain is built from TRBV12-3 or TRBV12-4 and TRBJ1-6; D is possibly TRBD1 (5 bases). Trimming shortened V by 5 bases and J by 7 bases, and 15 bases separated the two germline ends. The CDR3 runs 15 residues. CDR3 nucleotides: TGTGCCAGCAGTCGGCGGGACGCACAGAATTCACCCCTCCACTTT. Encoded protein: CASSRRDAQNSPLHF.

This clonotype appeared many times. V is TRBV27 and J is TRBJ2-1; D perhaps matches TRBD2 (6 bases). Trimming removed 0 bases at V and 0 bases at J, with 9 bases between. Per germline, CDR1 MNHEY and CDR2 SMNVEV (reference sequence). The CDR3 has 16 amino acids. The CDR3 here is CASSLSRGSSYNEQFF. DNA for the CDR3: TGTGCCAGCAGTTTATCACGGGGGAGCTCCTACAATGAGCAGTTCTTC.

This clonotype has a count of ten or more. The V call is TRBV6-5, the J call TRBJ2-1; TRBD2 matches at 7 bases. The CDR3 sequence is 13 residues long. V was pared by 5 bases and J by 7 bases, with 5 bases of the junction left unmatched. Germline V gene data show CDR1 as MNHEY and CDR2 as SVGAGI. CDR3 bases: TGTGCCAGCAGTAAGCAGGGAGGGAATGAGCAGTTCTTC. The encoded protein is CASSKQGGNEQFF.

This clonotype was picked up many times. The chain combines TRBV19 with TRBJ2-3; 9 nucleotides match TRBD1. Looked up from germline, CDR1 is LNHDA and CDR2 is SQIVND (reference sequence). The CDR3 sequence is 16 residues long. Trimming took 3 bases from V and 7 from J; bases not matched to a gene: 11. The CDR3 DNA sequence: TGTGCCAGTAGTATCCTCGGGACAGGGAGTGCAAATACGCAGTATTTT. Translated, it gives CASSILGTGSANTQYF. Full variable domain (remainder filled in from reference TRBV19 and TRBJ2-3): DGGITQSPKYLFRKEGQNVTLSCEQNLNHDAMYWYRQDPGQGLRLIYYSQIVNDFQKGDIAEGYSVSREKKESFPLTVTSAQKNPTAFYLCASSILGTGSANTQYFGPGTRLTVL.

In this sample, this clonotype turned up many times. The chain combines TRBV3-1 with TRBJ2-7; 10 nucleotides line up with TRBD1. The junction had 4 bases not matched to a gene; V was cut back by 4 bases and J by 7 bases. The CDR3 length is 13 residues. The germline gives CDR1 LGHDT, CDR2 YNNKEL (reference sequence). This CDR3 is CASSRDRGVEQYF. The CDR3 coding sequence is TGTGCCAGCAGCCGGGACAGGGGTGTGGAGCAGTACTTC.

Ten or more counts support this clonotype. CDR3 loop: CSVEETISGSEAFF. The CDR3 region has the DNA TGCAGCGTTGAAGAAACGATATCGGGGTCTGAAGCTTTCTTT. The chain uses TRBV29-1 and TRBJ1-1, with D unresolved. The CDR3 is 14 amino acids. Deletions cut 0 bases from V and 6 bases from J, with 14 bases between. The germline CDR1 and CDR2 sequences are SQVTM and ANQGSEA.